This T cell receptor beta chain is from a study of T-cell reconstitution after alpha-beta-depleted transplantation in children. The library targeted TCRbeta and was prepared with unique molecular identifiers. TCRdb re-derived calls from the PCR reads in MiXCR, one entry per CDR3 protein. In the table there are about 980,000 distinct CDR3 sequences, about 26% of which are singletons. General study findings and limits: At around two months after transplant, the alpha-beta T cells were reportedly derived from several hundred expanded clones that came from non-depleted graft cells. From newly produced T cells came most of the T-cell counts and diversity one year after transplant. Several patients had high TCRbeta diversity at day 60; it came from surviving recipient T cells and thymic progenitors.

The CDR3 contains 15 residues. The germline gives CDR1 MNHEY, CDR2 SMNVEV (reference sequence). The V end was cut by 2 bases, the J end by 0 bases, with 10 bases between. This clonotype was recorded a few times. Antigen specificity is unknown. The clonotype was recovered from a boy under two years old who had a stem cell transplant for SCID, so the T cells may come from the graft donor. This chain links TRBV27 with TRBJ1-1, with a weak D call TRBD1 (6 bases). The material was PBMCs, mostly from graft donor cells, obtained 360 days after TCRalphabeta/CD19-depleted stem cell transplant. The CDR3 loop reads CASSLVRDMNTEAFF. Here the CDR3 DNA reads TGTGCCAGCAGTTTAGTGAGGGACATGAACACTGAAGCTTTCTTT.